This TCR beta chain was identified during a study of T cell clonality in common variable immunodeficiency. Regarding the study as a whole: In common variable immunodeficiency, TCR beta chains reportedly carried fewer deletions and N-nucleotide insertions.

Only a few counts were recorded for this clone. Its target is not known. The read terminates 3 residues ahead of where the CDR3 ends, so the germline J gene completes it. The repertoire was sequenced with immunoSEQ multiplex PCR; TCRdb's copy has only in-frame clones and lacks some. The record shows more than 35,000 clones for this sample, with no singletons present. The CDR3 sequence is 14 residues long. Germline CDR1 SGHAT, CDR2 FQDESV (reference sequence). With V trimmed by 5 bases and J by 8 bases, 9 bases remained unmatched. Sequencing was carried out using peripheral blood mononuclear cells. The chain joins TRBV11-1 to TRBJ2-1; TRBD1 agrees at 7 bases. The source is a human donor with common variable immunodeficiency. The sequenced CDR3 bases are TGTGCCAGCAGCCCAGGGACAGCCGGTGATGAG. Protein product: CASSPGTAGDE. The full CDR3 sequence reads CASSPGTAGDEQFF.